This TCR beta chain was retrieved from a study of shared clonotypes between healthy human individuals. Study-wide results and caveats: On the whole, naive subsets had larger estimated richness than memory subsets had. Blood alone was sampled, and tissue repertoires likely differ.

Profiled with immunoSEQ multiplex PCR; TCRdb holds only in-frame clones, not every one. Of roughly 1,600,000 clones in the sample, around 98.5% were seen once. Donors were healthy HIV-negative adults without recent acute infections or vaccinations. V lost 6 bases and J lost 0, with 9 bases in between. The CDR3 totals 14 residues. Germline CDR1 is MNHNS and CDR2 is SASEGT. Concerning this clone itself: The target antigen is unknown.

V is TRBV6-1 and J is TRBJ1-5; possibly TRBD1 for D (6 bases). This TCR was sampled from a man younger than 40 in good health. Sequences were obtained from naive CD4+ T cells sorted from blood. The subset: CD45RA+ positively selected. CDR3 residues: CASRDRSSNQPQHF. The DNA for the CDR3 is TGTGCCAGCAGAGACAGGAGTAGCAATCAGCCCCAGCATTTT.